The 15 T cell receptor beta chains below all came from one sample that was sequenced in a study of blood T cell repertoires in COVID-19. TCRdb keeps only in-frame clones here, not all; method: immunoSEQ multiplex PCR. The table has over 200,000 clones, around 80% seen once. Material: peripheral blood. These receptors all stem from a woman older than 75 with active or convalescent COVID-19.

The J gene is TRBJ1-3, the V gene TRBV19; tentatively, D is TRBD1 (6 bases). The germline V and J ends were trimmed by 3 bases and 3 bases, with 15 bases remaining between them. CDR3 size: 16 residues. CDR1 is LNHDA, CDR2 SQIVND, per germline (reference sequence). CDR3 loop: CASSIPQGQFGNTIYF. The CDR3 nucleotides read TGTGCCAGTAGTATCCCGCAGGGACAATTTGGAAACACCATATATTTT. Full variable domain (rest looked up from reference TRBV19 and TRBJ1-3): DGGITQSPKYLFRKEGQNVTLSCEQNLNHDAMYWYRQDPGQGLRLIYYSQIVNDFQKGDIAEGYSVSREKKESFPLTVTSAQKNPTAFYLCASSIPQGQFGNTIYFGEGSWLTVV.

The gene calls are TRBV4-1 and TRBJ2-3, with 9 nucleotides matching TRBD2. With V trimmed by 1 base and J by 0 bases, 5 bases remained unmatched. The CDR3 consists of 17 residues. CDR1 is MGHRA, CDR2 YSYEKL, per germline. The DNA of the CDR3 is TGCGCCAGCAGCCAAGGTCCTAGCGGGATTAGCACAGATACGCAGTATTTT. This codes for CASSQGPSGISTDTQYF.

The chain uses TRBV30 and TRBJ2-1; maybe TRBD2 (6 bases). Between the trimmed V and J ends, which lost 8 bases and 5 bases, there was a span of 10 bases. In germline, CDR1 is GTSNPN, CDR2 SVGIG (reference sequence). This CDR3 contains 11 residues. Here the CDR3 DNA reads TGTGCCCGGACTACAGACAATGAGCAGTTCTTC. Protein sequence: CARTTDNEQFF.

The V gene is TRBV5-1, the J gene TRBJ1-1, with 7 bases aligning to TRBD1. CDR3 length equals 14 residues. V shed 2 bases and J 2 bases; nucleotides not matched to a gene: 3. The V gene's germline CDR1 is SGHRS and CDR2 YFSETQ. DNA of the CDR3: TGCGCCAGCAGCTTCACAGGGGCCAACACTGAAGCTTTCTTT. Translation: CASSFTGANTEAFF. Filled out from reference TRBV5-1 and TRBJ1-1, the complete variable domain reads KAGVTQTPRYLIKTRGQQVTLSCSPISGHRSVSWYQQTPGQGLQFLFEYFSETQRNKGNFPGRFSGRQFSNSRSEMNVSTLELGDSALYLCASSFTGANTEAFFGQGTRLTVV.

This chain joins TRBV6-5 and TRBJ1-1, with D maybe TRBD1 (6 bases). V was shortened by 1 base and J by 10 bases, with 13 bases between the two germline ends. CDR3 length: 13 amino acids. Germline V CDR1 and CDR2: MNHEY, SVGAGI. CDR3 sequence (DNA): TGTGCCAGCAGTTACTTTACACAGGGTGGAGCTTTCTTT. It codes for CASSYFTQGGAFF.

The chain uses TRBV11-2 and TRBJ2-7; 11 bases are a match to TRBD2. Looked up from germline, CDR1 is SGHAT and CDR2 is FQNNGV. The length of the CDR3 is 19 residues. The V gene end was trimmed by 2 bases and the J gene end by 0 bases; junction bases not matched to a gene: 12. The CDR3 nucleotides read TGTGCCAGCAGCTTAAGATCCTGGCTAGCGGGGGGCCACTCCTACGAGCAGTACTTC. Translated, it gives CASSLRSWLAGGHSYEQYF.

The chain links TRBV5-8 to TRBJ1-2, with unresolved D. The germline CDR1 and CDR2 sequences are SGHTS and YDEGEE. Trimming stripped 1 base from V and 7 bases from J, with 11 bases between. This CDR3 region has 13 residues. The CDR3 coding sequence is TGTGCCAGCAGCTTGATTCCGTCCTCTGGCTACACCTTC. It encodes CASSLIPSSGYTF.

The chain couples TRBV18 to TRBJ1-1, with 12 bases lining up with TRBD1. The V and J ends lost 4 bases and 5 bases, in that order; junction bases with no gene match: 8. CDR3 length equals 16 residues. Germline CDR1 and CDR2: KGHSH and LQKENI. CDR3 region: CASSLGTGGAGTEAFF. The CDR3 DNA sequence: TGTGCCAGCTCACTAGGGACAGGGGGCGCGGGGACTGAAGCTTTCTTT.

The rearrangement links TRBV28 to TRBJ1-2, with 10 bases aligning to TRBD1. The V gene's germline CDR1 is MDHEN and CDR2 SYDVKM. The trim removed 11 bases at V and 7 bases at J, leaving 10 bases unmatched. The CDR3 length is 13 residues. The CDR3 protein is CASLRGDRGGYTF. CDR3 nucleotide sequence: TGTGCCTCTCTAAGAGGGGACAGGGGTGGCTACACCTTC.

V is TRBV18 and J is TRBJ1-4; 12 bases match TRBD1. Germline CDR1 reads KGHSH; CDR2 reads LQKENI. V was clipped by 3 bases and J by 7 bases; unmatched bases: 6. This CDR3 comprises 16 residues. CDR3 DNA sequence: TGTGCCAGCTCACCCGCCGGGACAGGGGGCGGTGAAAAACTGTTTTTT. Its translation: CASSPAGTGGGEKLFF.

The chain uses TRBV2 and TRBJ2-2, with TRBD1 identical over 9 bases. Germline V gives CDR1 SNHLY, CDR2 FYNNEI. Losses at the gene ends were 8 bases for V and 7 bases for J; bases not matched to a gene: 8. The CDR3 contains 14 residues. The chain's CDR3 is CASGRTGADGELFF. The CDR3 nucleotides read TGTGCCAGCGGCCGGACAGGGGCGGACGGGGAGCTGTTTTTT.

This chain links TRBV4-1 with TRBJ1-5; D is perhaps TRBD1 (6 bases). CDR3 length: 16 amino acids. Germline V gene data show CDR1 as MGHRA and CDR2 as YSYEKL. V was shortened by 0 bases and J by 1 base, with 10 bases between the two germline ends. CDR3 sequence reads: CASSQESGASNQPQHF. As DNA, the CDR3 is TGCGCCAGCAGCCAAGAGTCAGGGGCCAGCAATCAGCCCCAGCATTTT.

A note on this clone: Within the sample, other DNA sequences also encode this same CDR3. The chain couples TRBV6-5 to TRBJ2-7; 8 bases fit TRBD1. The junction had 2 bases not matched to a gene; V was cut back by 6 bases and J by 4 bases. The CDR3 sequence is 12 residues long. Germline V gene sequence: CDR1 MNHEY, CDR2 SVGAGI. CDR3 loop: CASSRQGYEQYF. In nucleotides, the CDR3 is TGTGCCAGCAGCAGACAGGGGTACGAGCAGTACTTC.

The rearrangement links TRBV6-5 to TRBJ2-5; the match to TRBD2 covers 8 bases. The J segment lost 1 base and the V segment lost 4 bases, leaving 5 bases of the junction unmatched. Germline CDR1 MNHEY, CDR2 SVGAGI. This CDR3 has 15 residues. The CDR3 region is CASSSGTSGQETQYF. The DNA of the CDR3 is TGTGCCAGCAGTTCAGGCACTAGCGGCCAAGAGACCCAGTACTTC.

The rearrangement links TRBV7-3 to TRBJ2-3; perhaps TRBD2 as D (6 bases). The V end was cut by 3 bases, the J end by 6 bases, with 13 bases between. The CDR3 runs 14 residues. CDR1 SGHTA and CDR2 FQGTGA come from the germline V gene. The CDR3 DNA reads TGTGCCAGCAGCTTTTTCAGCGGGTGGGATACGCAGTATTTT. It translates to CASSFFSGWDTQYF.